These 13 T cell receptor beta chains came from one sample sequenced in a study of blood T cells in healthy people across ages. A J-beta primer mix and a sample-barcoded 5' primer were used in a second PCR of about 7 to 12 cycles. TCRdb independently ran MiXCR on the 5' RACE reads; one entry per CDR3 protein. The sample gives some 710,000 distinct CDR3 sequences, around a fifth of which show up once; around 21% is in the top ten. The sample consisted of blood. These receptors were taken from a man aged 65-85 years in good health.

The rearrangement uses TRBV7-2 and TRBJ2-3; TRBD2 matches 11 bases. The germline CDR1 and CDR2 sequences are SGHTA and FQGNSA. The CDR3 length is 16 residues. V lost 3 bases, J lost 3 bases, and 5 bases stayed unmatched. In nucleotides, the CDR3 is TGTGCCAGCAGCTTTTCACTAGCGGGAGTTACAGATACGCAGTATTTT. Protein: CASSFSLAGVTDTQYF.

A few counts support this clonotype. In DNA form, the CDR3 reads TGTGCCAGCAGTGAACTAGCGGTCCCCGCAGATACGCAGTATTTT. Protein: CASSELAVPADTQYF. The V call is TRBV2, the J call TRBJ2-3; 7 positions agree with TRBD2. V lost 2 bases and J lost 4; bases outside the gene matches: 6. The germline V gene encodes CDR1 SNHLY and CDR2 FYNNEI. This CDR3 is built from 15 residues.

This clonotype is medium-sized (0.01 to 0.1%) by share. V is TRBV10-3 and J is TRBJ2-3, with D possibly matching TRBD2 (6 bases). The germline gives CDR1 ENHRY, CDR2 SYGVKD. The CDR3 is made up of 14 amino acids. The V and J ends lost 6 bases and 2 bases respectively, with 12 bases between them. DNA for the CDR3: TGTGCCATCAGCCCCGGAGGGGACACAGATACGCAGTATTTT. Protein product: CAISPGGDTDTQYF.

This clonotype was found many times. V is TRBV7-6 and J is TRBJ1-1; D ambiguous. The CDR3 contains 16 residues. Germline CDR1 reads SGHVS; CDR2 reads FNYEAQ. V was trimmed by 2 bases and J by 2 bases, leaving 15 bases between them. The CDR3 loop is CASSLTSRGRNTEAFF. The DNA of the CDR3 is TGTGCCAGCAGCTTAACAAGTCGGGGTCGAAACACTGAAGCTTTCTTT. The variable domain in full, with the rest retrieved from reference TRBV7-6 and TRBJ1-1, is GAGVSQSPRYKVTKRGQDVALRCDPISGHVSLYWYRQALGQGPEFLTYFNYEAQQDKSGLPNDRFSAERPEGSISTLTIQRTEQRDSAMYRCASSLTSRGRNTEAFFGQGTRLTVV.

V gene TRBV29-1 combines with J gene TRBJ2-5; D is unclear. Trimming stripped 4 bases from V and 5 bases from J, with 11 bases between. Germline CDR1 and CDR2: SQVTM and ANQGSEA. The CDR3 length is 12 residues. CDR3 DNA: TGCAGCGTTGTCCCGGTGGGGGAGACCCAGTACTTC. Amino acids: CSVVPVGETQYF.

The CDR3 DNA follows: TGTGCCATCAGGGTGACAGTAGCGGGCGCTTTTACGCAGTATTTT. Residues: CAIRVTVAGAFTQYF. This chain connects TRBV10-3 to TRBJ2-3, with 7 bases matching TRBD2. CDR1 ENHRY and CDR2 SYGVKD come from the germline V gene. This CDR3 comprises 15 residues. The J segment lost 8 bases and the V segment lost 6 bases, leaving 14 bases of the junction unmatched.

The chain recombines TRBV18 with TRBJ2-1; D call uncertain. The tail of the sequence fits TRBJ2-7 better, so the J call may be wrong. This CDR3 spans 14 amino acids. Per germline, CDR1 KGHSH and CDR2 LQKENI. The DNA for the CDR3 is TGTGCCAGATCTCTCTCCCGTGGTCTTTACGAGCAGTACTTC. Translated, it gives CARSLSRGLYEQYF.

This chain connects TRBV5-1 to TRBJ2-5; D remains ambiguous. CDR1 and CDR2 from the germline V gene are SGHRS and YFSETQ. V shed 0 bases and J shed 4 bases, with 13 bases lying between them. CDR3 length equals 15 residues. In nucleotides, the CDR3 is TGCGCCAGCAGCTTGGCCCCCTTTTCACCAGAGACCCAGTACTTC. This sequence encodes CASSLAPFSPETQYF.

This clonotype was observed a handful of times. The chain has TRBV5-1 and TRBJ2-2, with D unresolved. Germline CDR1 SGHRS, CDR2 YFSETQ. V lost 0 bases and J 8 bases, leaving 14 bases between the germline ends. The CDR3 has 15 amino acids. The CDR3 DNA reads TGCGCCAGCAGCTTGGGGGCGGTTTCCACTGGGGAGCTGTTTTTT. Translated: CASSLGAVSTGELFF.

The chain uses TRBV20-1 and TRBJ1-4; a possible D gene is TRBD1 (6 bases). The germline gives CDR1 DFQATT, CDR2 SNEGSKA (reference sequence). V was trimmed by 0 bases and J by 7 bases, leaving 15 bases between them. This CDR3 is 15 amino acids long. For the CDR3, the DNA is TGCAGTGCTAGAGATCTGCAGGGGCTAGGTGAAAAACTGTTTTTT. Translating it yields CSARDLQGLGEKLFF.

This clonotype was picked up a small number of times. The V call is TRBV11-2, the J call TRBJ2-5; 10 bases align to TRBD1. The CDR3 has 15 residues. V lost 4 bases and J lost 5; bases outside the gene matches: 7. The germline CDR1 and CDR2 sequences are SGHAT and FQNNGV. The CDR3 is CASSWTGGNRETQYF. CDR3 DNA sequence: TGTGCCAGCAGCTGGACAGGGGGTAATAGGGAGACCCAGTACTTC.

J is TRBJ2-5 and V is TRBV4-1; perhaps TRBD1 as D (5 bases). The DNA end lines up better with TRBJ2-1; the J call may be wrong. CDR1 is MGHRA, CDR2 YSYEKL, per germline. The CDR3 consists of 15 residues. CDR3 bases: TGCGCCAGCAGCCAAGATATGCAGGGTACAGTGGGGCAGTTCTTC. Protein sequence: CASSQDMQGTVGQFF.

In this sample, this clonotype turned up a few times. The genes are TRBV20-1 and TRBJ2-5; 7 bases map to TRBD2. The CDR3 runs 15 residues. Trimming cost V 5 bases and J 4 bases; bases outside gene matches: 13. CDR1 DFQATT and CDR2 SNEGSKA come from the germline V gene (reference sequence). The CDR3 loop is CSAVRSGLGTETQYF. The CDR3 region has the DNA TGCAGTGCTGTTCGTAGCGGGCTCGGAACAGAGACCCAGTACTTC.